This T cell receptor beta chain was captured in a study of blood T cell repertoires in COVID-19. Per the study methods: Amplification of reference gene primers was used by the study to estimate nucleated cell counts. Sequenced by immunoSEQ multiplex PCR; TCRdb stores in-frame clones only, minus some. V and J calls and clone size are given by that table; D and trimming were obtained from the DNA. The table lists 300,000 to 400,000 clones, 70% to 90% of them singletons. Adults between roughly 18 and 89 years of age took part from about 24 US areas. CDR3 length equals 17 residues. The germline CDR1 and CDR2 sequences are SGDLS and YYNGEE. The trim removed 3 bases at V and 7 bases at J, leaving 14 bases unmatched.

The V and J genes are TRBV9 and TRBJ1-4, with 8 bases aligning to TRBD1. The receptor was isolated from a woman in her 40s with acute COVID-19. Sequenced material: PBMCs or T cells enriched from blood (not recorded which). For the CDR3, the DNA is TGTGCCAGCAGCGCAAGATATCAAACAGGGGGGAGTGAAAAACTGTTTTTT. Protein sequence: CASSARYQTGGSEKLFF.